This T cell receptor (beta chain) was identified in a study of CD8 T cell repertoires and HIV-1 epitope variants. Study overall: Enriched T cells were co-cultured with equal numbers of autologous T cell-negative antigen-presenting cells. The baseline condition was 1M T cells left uncultured.

V lost 4 bases and J 5 bases, leaving 10 bases between the germline ends. CDR3 length: 12 amino acids. Germline lookup yields CDR1 SGDLS and CDR2 YYNGEE. This clone appeared a few times. Its antigen is currently unknown. Sequencing of TCR beta CDR3 used immunoSEQ survey depth. The data were produced by immunoSEQ multiplex PCR, yet TCRdb's version contains in-frame clones alone and is incomplete. There are 4,500 to 6,000 clones in the sample; about 70% occur only once, and around two fifths lies in the top ten. Study observations and caveats: Of nine antigen-specific beta clonotypes, 6 or 7 appeared to cross-react with escape variants.

The J gene is TRBJ2-7, the V gene TRBV9; D perhaps matches TRBD2 (5 bases). Specimen: cultured CD8+ T cells derived from PBMCs. The source of this sequence is a male donor with HIV. In DNA, the CDR3 is TGTGCCAGCAGCCCGCACGGGAACGAGCAGTACTTC. Translated: CASSPHGNEQYF.